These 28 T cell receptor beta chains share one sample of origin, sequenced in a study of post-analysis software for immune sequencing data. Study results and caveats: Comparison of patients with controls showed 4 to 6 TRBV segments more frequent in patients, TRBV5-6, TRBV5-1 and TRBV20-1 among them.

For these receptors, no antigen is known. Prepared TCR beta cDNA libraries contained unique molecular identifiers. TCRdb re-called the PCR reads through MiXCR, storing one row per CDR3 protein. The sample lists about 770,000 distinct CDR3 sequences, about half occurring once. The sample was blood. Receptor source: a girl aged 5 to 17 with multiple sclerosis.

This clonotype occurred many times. The CDR3 bases are TGTGCCAGCAGTCCTGCCGACAGGGTGAGGTACTTC. It translates to CASSPADRVRYF. This chain joins TRBV12-3 or TRBV12-4 and TRBJ2-4; 7 positions match TRBD1. This CDR3 is 12 amino acids long. V shed 5 bases, J shed 15 bases, and the junction held 10 bases outside the gene matches.

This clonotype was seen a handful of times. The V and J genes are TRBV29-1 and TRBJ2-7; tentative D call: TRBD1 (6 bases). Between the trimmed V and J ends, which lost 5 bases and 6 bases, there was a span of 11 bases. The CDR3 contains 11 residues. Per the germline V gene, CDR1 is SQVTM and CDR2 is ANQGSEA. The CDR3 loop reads CSVYRVGEQYF. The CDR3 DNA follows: TGCAGCGTTTACAGGGTCGGCGAGCAGTACTTC.

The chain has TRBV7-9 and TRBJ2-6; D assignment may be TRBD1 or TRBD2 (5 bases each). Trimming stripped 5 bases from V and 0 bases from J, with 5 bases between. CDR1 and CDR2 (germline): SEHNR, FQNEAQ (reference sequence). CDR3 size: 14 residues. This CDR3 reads CASSGGSGANVLTF. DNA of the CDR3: TGTGCCAGCAGCGGGGGCTCTGGGGCCAACGTCCTGACTTTC.

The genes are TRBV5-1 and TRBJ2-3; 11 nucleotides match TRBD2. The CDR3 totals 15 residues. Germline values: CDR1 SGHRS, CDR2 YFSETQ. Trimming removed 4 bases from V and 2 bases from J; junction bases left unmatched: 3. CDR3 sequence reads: CASSQTSGDTDTQYF. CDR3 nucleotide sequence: TGCGCCAGCAGCCAGACTAGCGGGGACACAGATACGCAGTATTTT.

This chain's CDR3 is CASSPTGGSRAYGYTF. The CDR3 DNA follows: TGTGCCAGCAGTCCAACAGGGGGCTCCCGAGCTTATGGCTACACCTTC. The J gene is TRBJ1-2, the V gene TRBV12-3 or TRBV12-4; 9 bases are a match to TRBD1. This CDR3 is 16 amino acids long. Trimming took 5 bases from V and 5 from J; bases not matched to a gene: 12.

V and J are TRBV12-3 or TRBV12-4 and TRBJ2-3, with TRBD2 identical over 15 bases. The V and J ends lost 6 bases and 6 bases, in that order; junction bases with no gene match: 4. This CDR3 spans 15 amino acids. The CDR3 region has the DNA TGTGCCAGCAGAGGACTAGCGGGAGGGAAGGATACGCAGTATTTT. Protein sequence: CASRGLAGGKDTQYF.

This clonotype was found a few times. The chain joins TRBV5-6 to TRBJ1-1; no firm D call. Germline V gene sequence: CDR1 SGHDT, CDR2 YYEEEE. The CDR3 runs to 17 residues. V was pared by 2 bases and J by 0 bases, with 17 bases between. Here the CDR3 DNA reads TGTGCCAGCAGCTTCCAGGCCCAGGAAGGAATGAACACTGAAGCTTTCTTT. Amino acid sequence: CASSFQAQEGMNTEAFF.

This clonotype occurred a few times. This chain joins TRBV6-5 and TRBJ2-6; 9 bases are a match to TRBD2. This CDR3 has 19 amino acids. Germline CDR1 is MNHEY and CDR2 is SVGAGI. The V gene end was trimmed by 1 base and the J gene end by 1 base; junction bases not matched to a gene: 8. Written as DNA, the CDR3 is TGTGCCAGCAGTTACTTCTCAGCGGGAGGATCTTCTGGGGCCAACGTCCTGACTTTC. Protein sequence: CASSYFSAGGSSGANVLTF.

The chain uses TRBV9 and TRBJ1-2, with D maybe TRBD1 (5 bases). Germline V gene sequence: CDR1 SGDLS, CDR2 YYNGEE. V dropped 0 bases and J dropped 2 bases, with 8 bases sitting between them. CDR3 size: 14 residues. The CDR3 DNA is TGTGCCAGCAGCGTAGAGGCAGGGAACTATGGCTACACCTTC. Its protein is CASSVEAGNYGYTF.

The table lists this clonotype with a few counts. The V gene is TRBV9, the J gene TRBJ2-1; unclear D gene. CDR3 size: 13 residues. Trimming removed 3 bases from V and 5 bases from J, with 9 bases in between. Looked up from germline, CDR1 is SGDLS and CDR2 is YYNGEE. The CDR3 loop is CASSATEDNEQFF. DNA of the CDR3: TGTGCCAGCAGCGCGACGGAAGACAATGAGCAGTTCTTC.

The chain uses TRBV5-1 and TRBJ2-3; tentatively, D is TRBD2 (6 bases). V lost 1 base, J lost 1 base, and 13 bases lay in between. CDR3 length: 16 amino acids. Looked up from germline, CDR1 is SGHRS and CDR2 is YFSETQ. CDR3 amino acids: CASSLLRGGGTDTQYF. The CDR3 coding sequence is TGCGCCAGCAGCTTGCTGCGGGGCGGCGGCACAGATACGCAGTATTTT.

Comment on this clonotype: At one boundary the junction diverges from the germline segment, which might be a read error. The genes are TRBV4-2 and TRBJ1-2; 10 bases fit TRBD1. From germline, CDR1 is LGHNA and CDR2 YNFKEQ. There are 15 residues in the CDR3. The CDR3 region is CVSSQDDGTGEGYTF. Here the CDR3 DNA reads TGTGTCAGCAGCCAAGATGATGGGACAGGGGAGGGCTACACCTTC.

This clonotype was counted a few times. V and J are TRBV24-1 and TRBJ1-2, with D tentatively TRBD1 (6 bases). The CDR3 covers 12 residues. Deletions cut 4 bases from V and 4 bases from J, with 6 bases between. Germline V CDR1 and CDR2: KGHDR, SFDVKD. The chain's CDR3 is CATSEDSYGYTF. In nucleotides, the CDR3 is TGTGCCACCAGTGAGGACAGCTATGGCTACACCTTC.

CDR3 region: CASPWGFF. The CDR3 nucleotides read TGTGCCAGCCCTTGGGGGTTCTTC. This chain links TRBV7-9 with TRBJ2-1; D unclear. CDR1 is SEHNR, CDR2 FQNEAQ, per germline (reference sequence). V was clipped by 8 bases and J by 15 bases, with 8 bases between them. The CDR3 contains 8 residues.

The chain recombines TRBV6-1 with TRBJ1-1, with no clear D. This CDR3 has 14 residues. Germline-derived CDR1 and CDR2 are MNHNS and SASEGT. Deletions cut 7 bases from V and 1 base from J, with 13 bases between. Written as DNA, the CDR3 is TGTGCCAGCACCCGGCTGGGTTCGAACACTGAAGCTTTCTTT. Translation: CASTRLGSNTEAFF.

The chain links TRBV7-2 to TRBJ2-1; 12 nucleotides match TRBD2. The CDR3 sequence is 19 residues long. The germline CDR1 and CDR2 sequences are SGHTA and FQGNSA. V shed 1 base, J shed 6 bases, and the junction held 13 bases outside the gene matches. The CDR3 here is CASSLETSGGGYYGNEQFF. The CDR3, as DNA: TGTGCCAGCAGCTTAGAGACTAGCGGGGGCGGCTACTACGGCAATGAGCAGTTCTTC.

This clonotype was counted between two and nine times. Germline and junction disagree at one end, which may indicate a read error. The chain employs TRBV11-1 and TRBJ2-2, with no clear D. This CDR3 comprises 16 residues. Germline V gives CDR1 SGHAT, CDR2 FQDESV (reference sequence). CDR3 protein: CASSPANHAKTGELFF. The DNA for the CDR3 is TGTGCCAGCAGCCCAGCAAACCATGCGAAGACCGGGGAGCTGTTTTTT.

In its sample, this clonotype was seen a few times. CDR3 sequence: CASSLDLSGYEQYF. CDR3 in DNA: TGTGCCAGCAGCTTGGACCTTAGCGGCTACGAGCAGTACTTC. The chain is built from TRBV5-5 and TRBJ2-7, with a weak D call TRBD2 (6 bases). The CDR3 runs 14 residues. Between the trimmed V and J ends, which lost 0 bases and 3 bases, there was a span of 10 bases. Per germline, CDR1 SGHKS and CDR2 YYEKEE (reference sequence). Supplemented by reference TRBV5-5 and TRBJ2-7, the full variable domain reads DAGVTQSPTHLIKTRGQQVTLRCSPISGHKSVSWYQQVLGQGPQFIFQYYEKEERGRGNFPDRFSARQFPNYSSELNVNALLLGDSALYLCASSLDLSGYEQYFGPGTRLTVT.

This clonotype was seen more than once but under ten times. DNA of the CDR3: TGTGCCCTAACGGTAGATACGCAGTATTTT. Its protein product is CALTVDTQYF. V is TRBV2 and J is TRBJ2-3; D is uncertain. Germline V CDR1 and CDR2: SNHLY, FYNNEI. V lost 11 bases, J lost 5 bases, and 8 bases lay in between. The CDR3 sequence is 10 residues long.

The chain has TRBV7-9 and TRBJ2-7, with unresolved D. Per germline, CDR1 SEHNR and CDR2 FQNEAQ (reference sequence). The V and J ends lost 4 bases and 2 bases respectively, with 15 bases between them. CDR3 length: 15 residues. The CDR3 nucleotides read TGTGCCAGCAGCTCGAGGACCGCCGACCCCTACGAGCAGTACTTC. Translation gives CASSSRTADPYEQYF.

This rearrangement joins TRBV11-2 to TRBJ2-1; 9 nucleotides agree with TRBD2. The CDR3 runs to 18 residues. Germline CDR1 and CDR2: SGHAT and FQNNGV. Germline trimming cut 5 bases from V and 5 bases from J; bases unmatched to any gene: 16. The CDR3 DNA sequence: TGTGCCAGCAGCCTCCTCCGGACTAGCGAGAGAGGGAACAATGAGCAGTTCTTC. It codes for CASSLLRTSERGNNEQFF. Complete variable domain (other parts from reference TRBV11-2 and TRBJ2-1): EAGVAQSPRYKIIEKRQSVAFWCNPISGHATLYWYQQILGQGPKLLIQFQNNGVVDDSQLPKDRFSAERLKGVDSTLKIQPAKLEDSAVYLCASSLLRTSERGNNEQFFGPGTRLTVL.

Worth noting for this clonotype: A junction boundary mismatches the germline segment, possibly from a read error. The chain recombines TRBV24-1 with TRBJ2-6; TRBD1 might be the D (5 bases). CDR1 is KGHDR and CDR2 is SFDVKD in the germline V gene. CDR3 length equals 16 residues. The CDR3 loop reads CATSAGSVSGANVLIF. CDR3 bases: TGTGCCACCAGTGCAGGGTCCGTCTCTGGGGCCAACGTCCTGATTTTC.

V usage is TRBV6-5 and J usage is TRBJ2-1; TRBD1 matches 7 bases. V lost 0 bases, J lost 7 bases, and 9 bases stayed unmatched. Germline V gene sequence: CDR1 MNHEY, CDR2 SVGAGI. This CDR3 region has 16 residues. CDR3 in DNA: TGTGCCAGCAGTTACTCGGGGGTGACAGGGTGGAATGAGCAGTTCTTC. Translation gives CASSYSGVTGWNEQFF.

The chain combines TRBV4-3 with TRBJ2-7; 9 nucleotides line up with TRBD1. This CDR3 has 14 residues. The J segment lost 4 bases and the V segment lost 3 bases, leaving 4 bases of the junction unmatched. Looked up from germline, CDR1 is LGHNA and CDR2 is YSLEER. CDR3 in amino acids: CASSHHGQGYEQYF. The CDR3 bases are TGCGCCAGCAGCCACCACGGACAGGGGTACGAGCAGTACTTC.

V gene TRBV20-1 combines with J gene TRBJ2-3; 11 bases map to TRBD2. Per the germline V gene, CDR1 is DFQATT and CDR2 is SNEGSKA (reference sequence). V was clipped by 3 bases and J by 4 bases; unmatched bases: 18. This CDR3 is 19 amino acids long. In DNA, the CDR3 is TGCAGTGCTAGTCATAGCGGGAGGGCCGGTGATATAAAGCCAGATACGCAGTATTTT. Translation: CSASHSGRAGDIKPDTQYF.

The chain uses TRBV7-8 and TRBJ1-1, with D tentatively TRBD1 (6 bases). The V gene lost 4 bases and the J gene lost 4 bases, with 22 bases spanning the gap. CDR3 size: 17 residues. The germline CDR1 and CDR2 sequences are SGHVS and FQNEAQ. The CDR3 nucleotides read TGTGCCAGCAGCTGGACCCCTGGGGGGGCATCGGGCACTGAAGCTTTCTTT. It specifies CASSWTPGGASGTEAFF.

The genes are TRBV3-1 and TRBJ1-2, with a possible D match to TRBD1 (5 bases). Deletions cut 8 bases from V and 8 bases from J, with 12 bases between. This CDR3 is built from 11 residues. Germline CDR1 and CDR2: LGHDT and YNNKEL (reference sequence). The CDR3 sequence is CASGTQDGYTF. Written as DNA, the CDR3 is TGTGCCAGCGGTACACAGGACGGCTACACCTTC.

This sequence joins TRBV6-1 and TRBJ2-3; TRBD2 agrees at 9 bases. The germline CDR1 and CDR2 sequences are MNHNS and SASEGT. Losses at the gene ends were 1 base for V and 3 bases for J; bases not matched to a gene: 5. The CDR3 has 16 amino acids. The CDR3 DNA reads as TGTGCCAGCAGTGAAGTTAGCGGGAGCCGGACAGATACGCAGTATTTT. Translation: CASSEVSGSRTDTQYF.